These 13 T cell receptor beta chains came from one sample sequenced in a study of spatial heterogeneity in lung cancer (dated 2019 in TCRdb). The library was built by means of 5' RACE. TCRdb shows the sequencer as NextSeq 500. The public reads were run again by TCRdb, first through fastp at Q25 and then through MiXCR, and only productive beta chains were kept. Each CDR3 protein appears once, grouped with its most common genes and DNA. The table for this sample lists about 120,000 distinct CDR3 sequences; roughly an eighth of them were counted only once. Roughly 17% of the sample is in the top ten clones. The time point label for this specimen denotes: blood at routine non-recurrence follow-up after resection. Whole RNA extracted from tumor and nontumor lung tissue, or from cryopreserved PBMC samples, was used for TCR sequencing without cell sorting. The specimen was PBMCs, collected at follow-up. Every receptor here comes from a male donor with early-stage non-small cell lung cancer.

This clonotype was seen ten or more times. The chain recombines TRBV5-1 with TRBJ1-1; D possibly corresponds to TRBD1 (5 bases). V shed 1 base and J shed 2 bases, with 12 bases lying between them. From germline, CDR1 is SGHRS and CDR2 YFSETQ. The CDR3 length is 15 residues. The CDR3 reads CASSLTWGSNTEAFF. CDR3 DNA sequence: TGCGCCAGCAGCTTGACCTGGGGGTCTAACACTGAAGCTTTCTTT. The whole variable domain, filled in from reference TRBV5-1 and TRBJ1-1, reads KAGVTQTPRYLIKTRGQQVTLSCSPISGHRSVSWYQQTPGQGLQFLFEYFSETQRNKGNFPGRFSGRQFSNSRSEMNVSTLELGDSALYLCASSLTWGSNTEAFFGQGTRLTVV.

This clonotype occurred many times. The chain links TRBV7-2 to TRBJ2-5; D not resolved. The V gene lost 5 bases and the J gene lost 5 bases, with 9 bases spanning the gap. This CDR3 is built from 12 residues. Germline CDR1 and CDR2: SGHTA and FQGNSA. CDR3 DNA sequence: TGTGCCAGCAGCCGGGCGTCGGAGACCCAGTACTTC. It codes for CASSRASETQYF.

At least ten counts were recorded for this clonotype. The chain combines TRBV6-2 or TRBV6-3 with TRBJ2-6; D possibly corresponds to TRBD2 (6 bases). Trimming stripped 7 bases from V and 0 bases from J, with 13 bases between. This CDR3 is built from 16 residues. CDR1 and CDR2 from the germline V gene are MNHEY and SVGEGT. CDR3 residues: CASNQGLVSGANVLTF. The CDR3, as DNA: TGTGCCAGCAACCAGGGACTTGTCTCTGGGGCCAACGTCCTGACTTTC.

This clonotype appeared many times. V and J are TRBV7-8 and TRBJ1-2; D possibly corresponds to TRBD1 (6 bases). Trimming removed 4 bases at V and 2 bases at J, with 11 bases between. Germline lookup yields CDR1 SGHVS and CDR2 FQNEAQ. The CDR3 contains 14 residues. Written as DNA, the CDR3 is TGTGCCAGCAGCTCCCGGACAGACAACTATGGCTACACCTTC. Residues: CASSSRTDNYGYTF.

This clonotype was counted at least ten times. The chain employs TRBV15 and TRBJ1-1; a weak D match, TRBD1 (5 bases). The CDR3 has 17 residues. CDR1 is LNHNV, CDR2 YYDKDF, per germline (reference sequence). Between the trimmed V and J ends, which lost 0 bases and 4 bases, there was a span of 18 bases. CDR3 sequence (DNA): TGTGCCACCAGCAGAGATTCAAGCGCAGGGAGGAGCACTGAAGCTTTCTTT. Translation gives CATSRDSSAGRSTEAFF.

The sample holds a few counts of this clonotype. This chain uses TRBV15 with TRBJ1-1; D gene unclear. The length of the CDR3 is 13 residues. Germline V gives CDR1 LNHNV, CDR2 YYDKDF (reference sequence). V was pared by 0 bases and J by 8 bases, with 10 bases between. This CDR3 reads CATSRDQTVEAFF. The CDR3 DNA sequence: TGTGCCACCAGCAGAGATCAGACCGTCGAAGCTTTCTTT.

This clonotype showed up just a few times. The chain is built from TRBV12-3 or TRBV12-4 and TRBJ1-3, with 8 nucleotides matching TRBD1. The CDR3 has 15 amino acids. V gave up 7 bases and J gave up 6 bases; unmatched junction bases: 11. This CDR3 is CASNRQGKKENTIYF. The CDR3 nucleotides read TGTGCCAGCAATAGACAGGGGAAGAAGGAAAACACCATATATTTT.

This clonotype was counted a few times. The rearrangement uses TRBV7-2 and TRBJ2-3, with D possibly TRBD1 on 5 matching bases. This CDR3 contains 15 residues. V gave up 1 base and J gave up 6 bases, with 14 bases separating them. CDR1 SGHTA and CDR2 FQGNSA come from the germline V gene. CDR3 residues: CASSLDQGHADTQYF. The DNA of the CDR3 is TGTGCCAGCAGCTTAGACCAAGGACATGCCGATACGCAGTATTTT.

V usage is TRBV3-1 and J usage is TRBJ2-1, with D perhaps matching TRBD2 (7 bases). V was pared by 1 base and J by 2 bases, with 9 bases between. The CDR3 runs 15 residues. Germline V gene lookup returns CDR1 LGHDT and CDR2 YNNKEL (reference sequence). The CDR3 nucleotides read TGTGCCAGCAGCCAAGCCGGGGGGCCCTACAATGAGCAGTTCTTC. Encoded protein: CASSQAGGPYNEQFF.

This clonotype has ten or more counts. The DNA of the CDR3 is TGTGCCAGCAGCGCGAACACCAGGCTCACCGGGGAGCTGTTTTTT. It codes for CASSANTRLTGELFF. The V call is TRBV9, the J call TRBJ2-2; D unclear. Trimming took off 3 bases at V and 4 bases at J, with 13 bases between the two ends. Germline lookup yields CDR1 SGDLS and CDR2 YYNGEE. The CDR3 length is 15 residues.

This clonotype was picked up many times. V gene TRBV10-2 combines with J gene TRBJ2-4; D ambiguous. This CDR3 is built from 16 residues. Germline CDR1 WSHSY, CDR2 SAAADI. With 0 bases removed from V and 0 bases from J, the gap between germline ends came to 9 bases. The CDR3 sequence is CASSESTQLAKNIQYF. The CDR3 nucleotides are TGCGCCAGCAGTGAGTCGACACAGTTAGCCAAAAACATTCAGTACTTC.

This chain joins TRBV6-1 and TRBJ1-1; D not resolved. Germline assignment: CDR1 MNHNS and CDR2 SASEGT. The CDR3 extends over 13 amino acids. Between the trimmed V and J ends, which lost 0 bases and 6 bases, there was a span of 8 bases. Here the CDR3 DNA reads TGTGCCAGCAGTGAAGCATCGGTCGCTGAAGCTTTCTTT. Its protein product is CASSEASVAEAFF.

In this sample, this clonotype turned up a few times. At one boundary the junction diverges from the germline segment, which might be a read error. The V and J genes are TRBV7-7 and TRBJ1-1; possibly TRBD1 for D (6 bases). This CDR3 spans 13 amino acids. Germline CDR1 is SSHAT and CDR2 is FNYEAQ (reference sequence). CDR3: CASSLVMGARAFF. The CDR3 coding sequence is TGTGCTAGCAGCTTAGTAATGGGGGCGCGGGCTTTCTTT.